The rows below give T cell receptor beta chains drawn from one sample of a study of T cell responses to AZD1222 COVID-19 vaccine. The assay was immunoSEQ multiplex PCR, and TCRdb's table has in-frame clones only and misses some. This table holds 65,000 to 85,000 clones, 88% found once. Sequencing used peripheral blood, obtained on day 0 of AZD1222 vaccination. The receptor source for this set is an adult in good health. The CDR3 runs from the conserved cysteine through the conserved F or W. The D gene is left open where the match is weak. Clone size is given for some rows only: seen once, a few or many times, or a class if the clone is expanded.

v_gene	d_gene	abundance	j_gene	CDR3nt	CDR3aa
TRBV28	-	-	TRBJ1-5	TGTGCCAGCAGTTCCCCGCGGATTAAAAAATATAGCAATCAGCCCCAGCATTTT	CASSSPRIKKYSNQPQHF
TRBV3-1/TRBV3-2	-	-	TRBJ2-1	TGTGCCAGCAGCCAAGGCGTCCCATCGAGCTCCTACAATGAGCAGTTCTTC	CASSQGVPSSSYNEQFF
TRBV6-6	-	-	TRBJ1-2	TGTGCCAGCAGTTACACAGCGAGGGACTATGGCTACACCTTC	CASSYTARDYGYTF
TRBV10-3	-	once	TRBJ1-1	TGTGCCATCAGTGAGTCAGGACAGAACACTGAAGCTTTCTTT	CAISESGQNTEAFF
TRBV2	-	-	TRBJ1-5	TGTGCCAGCAGTGAAGTCAATCAGCCCCAGCATTTT	CASSEVNQPQHF
TRBV19	-	-	TRBJ2-5	TGTGCCAGTAGTTCAGGCCAGCGCCAAGAGACCCAGTACTTC	CASSSGQRQETQYF
TRBV14	-	-	TRBJ2-3	TGTGCCAGCAGCCAAGAGCCGGGATTCACAGATACGCAGTATTTT	CASSQEPGFTDTQYF
TRBV5-1	-	-	TRBJ2-5	TGCGCCAGCAGCTTAGGAGCGGCAAGTGAGACCCAGTACTTC	CASSLGAASETQYF
TRBV5-1	-	-	TRBJ1-1	TGCGCCAGCAGCTTGGTCCCGGCGAACACTGAAGCTTTCTTT	CASSLVPANTEAFF
TRBV7-2	-	-	TRBJ1-6	TGTGCCAGCAGCTCCCCACCAGGGAGCTCCTATAATTCACCCCTCCACTTT	CASSSPPGSSYNSPLHF
TRBV18	-	-	TRBJ1-6	TGTGCCAGCTCACCGGGAGGAGAGGCCTATAATTCACCCCTCCACTTT	CASSPGGEAYNSPLHF
TRBV19	TRBD1	once	TRBJ1-2	TGTGCCAGTAGTAGCCAACAGGGGGCGAACGGCTACACCTTC	CASSSQQGANGYTF
TRBV19	TRBD2	-	TRBJ2-7	TGTGCCAGTAGTAGCCTCCCGGGACTAGCGGGAGTCTACGAGCAGTACTTC	CASSSLPGLAGVYEQYF
TRBV13	-	-	TRBJ2-1	TGTGCCAGCAGCTTAGGGGTAGCTGGCTCCTACAATGAGCAGTTCTTC	CASSLGVAGSYNEQFF
TRBV2	TRBD1	once	TRBJ2-2	TGTGCCAGCAGCCGGGACAGGGTACCTTCTGTGGGGGAGCTGTTTTTT	CASSRDRVPSVGELFF
TRBV6-4	-	-	TRBJ2-3	TGTGCCAGCAGGCCGGAGGAGAGCACAGATACGCAGTATTTT	CASRPEESTDTQYF
TRBV30	-	-	TRBJ2-5	TGTGCCTGGAGTGTAGGAGAGACCCAGTACTTC	CAWSVGETQYF
TRBV10-3	-	-	TRBJ1-1	TGTGCCATCACCCGGGGGCTGAGCACTGAAGCTTTCTTT	CAITRGLSTEAFF
TRBV6-5	TRBD1	-	TRBJ2-7	TGTGCCAGCAGTTACGGACAGGGGGCGGTCGAGCAGTACTTC	CASSYGQGAVEQYF
TRBV28	-	-	TRBJ1-2	TGTGCCAGCAGTTCGGGGGCGGGCGGCTACACCTTC	CASSSGAGGYTF
TRBV5-1	-	-	TRBJ1-2	TGCGCCAGCAGGAACTCCATCGTGAACTATGGCTACACCTTC	CASRNSIVNYGYTF
TRBV5-1	TRBD2	-	TRBJ2-7	TGCGCCAGCAGCTTGATAGGGGAGGGTCCCTACGAGCAGTACTTC	CASSLIGEGPYEQYF
TRBV6-5	TRBD2	-	TRBJ2-7	TGTGCCAGCAGTTCCCCCGGGAGGGATTCATCCTACGAGCAGTACTTC	CASSSPGRDSSYEQYF
TRBV5-6	TRBD1	once	TRBJ1-1	TGTGCCAGCAGCTTAAGGACAGGGTGGGACACTGAAGCTTTCTTT	CASSLRTGWDTEAFF
TRBV3-1/TRBV3-2	TRBD2	-	TRBJ2-3	TGTGCCAGCAGCCAAGAAAGATTTTTTTTCGGGGGGGCCCAAGACGATACGCAGTATTTT	CASSQERFFFGGAQDDTQYF
TRBV24-1	-	once	TRBJ2-7	TGTGCCACCAGCCCAACTGGGACAAGATACGAGCAGTACTTC	CATSPTGTRYEQYF
TRBV20-1	-	many	TRBJ1-5	TGCAGTGCCGGCCAGCCCCAGCATTTT	CSAGQPQHF
TRBV6-5	TRBD2	-	TRBJ2-1	TGTGCCAGCAGACTAGCGGGGGGGCCCAATGAGCAGTTCTTC	CASRLAGGPNEQFF
TRBV11-2	-	-	TRBJ2-7	TGTGCCAGCAGCTACCCGCAGGGACTCGGCTACGAGCAGTACTTC	CASSYPQGLGYEQYF
TRBV6-5	-	-	TRBJ1-6	TGTGCCAGCAGTTACTCCGGGGCAGACTATTCACCCCTCCACTTT	CASSYSGADYSPLHF
TRBV6-5	TRBD2	-	TRBJ2-1	TGTGCCAGCAGTCGGGAGACTAGCGGCTACAATGAGCAGTTCTTC	CASSRETSGYNEQFF
TRBV9	-	-	TRBJ2-7	TGTGCCAGCAGCGTAGATGGGTACGAGCAGTACTTC	CASSVDGYEQYF
TRBV27	-	-	TRBJ2-6	TGTGCCAGCAGTCCACTTGGAGAGTACTCTGGGGCCAACGTCCTGACTTTC	CASSPLGEYSGANVLTF
TRBV6-2/TRBV6-3	-	-	TRBJ1-1	TGTGCCAGCAGTTACGTCGGGGGAAACACTGAAGCTTTCTTT	CASSYVGGNTEAFF
TRBV6-5	TRBD1	-	TRBJ1-2	TGTGCCAGCAGGCCCCCCCGGCGGACAGGGGGAGGCTACACCTTC	CASRPPRRTGGGYTF
TRBV5-1	TRBD2	once	TRBJ2-7	TGCGCCAGCAGCCCCGAGCCTAGCGGGATGTCCTACGAGCAGTACTTC	CASSPEPSGMSYEQYF
TRBV6-5	-	-	TRBJ1-6	TGTGCCAGCAGCTCAGGGGTAGGTTCACCCCTCCACTTT	CASSSGVGSPLHF
TRBV11-2	-	once	TRBJ1-2	TGTGCCAGCAGCGCCTACAGTTTCTATGGCTACACCTTC	CASSAYSFYGYTF
TRBV2	-	-	TRBJ2-4	TGTGCCAGCAGCAGGAGCGGGTTAGCCAAAAACATTCAGTACTTC	CASSRSGLAKNIQYF
TRBV5-4	-	few	TRBJ2-2	TGTGCCAGCAGCCCCCCGGGGGCCGCGAACACCGGGGAGCTGTTTTTT	CASSPPGAANTGELFF
TRBV2	-	-	TRBJ2-1	TGTGCCAGCAGTGGGGGACAGTTAAGGCTAGCGGGCCAACTATCCTACAATGAGCAGTTCTTC	CASSGGQLRLAGQLSYNEQFF
TRBV5-1	TRBD2	-	TRBJ2-2	TGCGCCAGCACCCCACTAGCGGCGAACACCGGGGAGCTGTTTTTT	CASTPLAANTGELFF
TRBV19	-	few	TRBJ1-5	TGTGCCAGTAGTAGAACAGGGACGGTCAATCAGCCCCAGCATTTT	CASSRTGTVNQPQHF
TRBV5-5	TRBD2	once	TRBJ2-1	TGTGCCAGCAGCTTAGGGAGGGCGAATGAGCAGTTCTTC	CASSLGRANEQFF
TRBV28	-	once	TRBJ1-2	TGTGCCAGCAGCCCGGACGGCGCTAACTATGGCTACACCTTC	CASSPDGANYGYTF
TRBV20-1	-	-	TRBJ2-2	TGCAGTGCTAGTCAGGGAAGGACCGGGGAGCTGTTTTTT	CSASQGRTGELFF
TRBV13	-	-	TRBJ1-5	TGTGCCAGCAGCTCGTCGACAGGAGAGAATCAGCCCCAGCATTTT	CASSSSTGENQPQHF
TRBV30	TRBD1	-	TRBJ1-6	TGTGCCTGGAGTAAAGGACAGGATAATTCACCCCTCCACTTT	CAWSKGQDNSPLHF
TRBV5-1	TRBD1	-	TRBJ1-1	TGCGCCAGCAGCTTGTTAACGGGACAGGGGTCCTCTGAAGCTTTCTTT	CASSLLTGQGSSEAFF
TRBV6-6	-	-	TRBJ2-3	TGTGCCAGCAGTTACGCAGGAGAGGGAGGAGATACGCAGTATTTT	CASSYAGEGGDTQYF
TRBV29-1	-	once	TRBJ2-1	TGCAGCGTGAACAGGGATGGCAATGAGCAGTTCTTC	CSVNRDGNEQFF
TRBV7-3	-	-	TRBJ2-2	TGTGCCAGCAGCGAACAGGCGAACACCGGGGAGCTGTTTTTT	CASSEQANTGELFF
TRBV10-1	-	-	TRBJ2-1	TGCGCCAGCAGCCGCTCTGGTAACAATGAGCAGTTCTTC	CASSRSGNNEQFF
TRBV9	-	-	TRBJ2-3	TGTGCCAGCAGCGTAGGGACCGTCCCCGATACGCAGTATTTT	CASSVGTVPDTQYF